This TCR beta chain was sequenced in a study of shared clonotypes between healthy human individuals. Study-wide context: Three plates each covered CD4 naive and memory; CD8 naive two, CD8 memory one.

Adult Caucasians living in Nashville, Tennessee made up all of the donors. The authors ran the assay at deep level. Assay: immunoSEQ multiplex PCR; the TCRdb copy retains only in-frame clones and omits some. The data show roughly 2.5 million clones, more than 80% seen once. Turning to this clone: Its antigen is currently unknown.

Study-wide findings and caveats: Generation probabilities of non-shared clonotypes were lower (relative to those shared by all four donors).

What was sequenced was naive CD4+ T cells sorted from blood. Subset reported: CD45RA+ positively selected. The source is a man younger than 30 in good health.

CDR3 protein: CASTRGLAGDGYEQYF. The CDR3 coding sequence is TGTGCCAGCACCCGGGGACTAGCGGGAGACGGCTACGAGCAGTACTTC. V and J are TRBV9 and TRBJ2-7; 14 nucleotides line up with TRBD2. The ends lost 6 bases at V and 3 bases at J; junction bases unmatched: 8. The CDR3 runs 16 residues. Looked up from germline, CDR1 is SGDLS and CDR2 is YYNGEE.